The source of this TCR beta chain is a study of human T cells and chemical hapten exposure. Time point described: patch test 2, 6 weeks after DPC sensitization. Specified treatment: therapeutic diphenylcyclopropenone sensitization with weekly scalp DPC. This CDR3 region has 13 residues. Per germline, CDR1 SQVTM and CDR2 ANQGSEA. V lost 6 bases, J lost 1 base, and 12 bases lay in between. This clonotype was detected ten times or more. MiXCR was run by TCRdb on the RACE reads, yielding one entry per CDR3 protein. The table records roughly 94,000 distinct CDR3 sequences, 7.5% to 10% of them present only once.

This material consisted of whole blood, taken in connection with sensitization to the hapten diphenylcyclopropenone (DPC). This TCR came from a woman in her thirties or forties with alopecia areata. Some clones in this sample may be carry-over from other donors' samples. This chain links TRBV29-1 with TRBJ1-1, with D hard to call. The DNA for the CDR3 is TGCAGCGTCTTAGGGAGGGAGAACACTGAAGCTTTCTTT. It codes for CSVLGRENTEAFF.